The 26 T cell receptor beta chains given below trace back to one sample, sequenced in a study of T cells in Graves' hyperthyroidism and ophthalmopathy. RNA transcripts gave rise to amplified TCR beta CDR3 regions. Researchers ran a first-round RT-PCR on the TCR CDR3 using the HTBI primer set. TCRdb independently ran MiXCR on the multiplex PCR reads; one entry per CDR3 protein. In the table there are about 270,000 distinct CDR3 sequences, about 16% of which are singletons. Specimen: blood. Source of these receptors: a woman aged 45-65 years with Graves' hyperthyroidism that later progressed to Graves' ophthalmopathy.

Ten or more counts support this clonotype. The J gene is TRBJ2-7, the V gene TRBV5-1, with unresolved D. This CDR3 spans 14 amino acids. V was cut by 4 bases and J by 2 bases, with 13 bases left in between. Germline CDR1 reads SGHRS; CDR2 reads YFSETQ. The CDR3 nucleotides are TGCGCCAGCAGCCGTTCGGACGGACCCTACGAGCAGTACTTC. Amino acid sequence: CASSRSDGPYEQYF.

The chain carries TRBV2 and TRBJ1-4; a possible D gene is TRBD1 (6 bases). CDR1 and CDR2 (germline): SNHLY, FYNNEI. The ends were cut back, 8 bases at V and 0 bases at J, with 16 bases in the middle. The CDR3 sequence is 16 residues long. This CDR3 is CASRREGGATNEKLFF. CDR3 DNA sequence: TGTGCCAGCCGGAGGGAGGGGGGGGCAACTAATGAAAAACTGTTTTTT.

This clonotype turned up a few times. A much bigger clone sits one base away, suggesting this may be a read error. The J gene is TRBJ2-7, the V gene TRBV28; 8 nucleotides align to TRBD2. Looked up from germline, CDR1 is MDHEN and CDR2 is SYDVKM. The CDR3 is made up of 15 amino acids. V lost 4 bases to trimming and J lost 5 bases; unmatched junction nucleotides: 10. CDR3 sequence (DNA): TGTGCCAGCAGTTCCCCAGCGGGAGAGAGCAACGAGCAGTACTTC. Translated, it gives CASSSPAGESNEQYF.

This clonotype was picked up many times. The rearrangement links TRBV3-1 to TRBJ1-6; D is uncertain. V lost 6 bases and J lost 7, with 13 bases in between. The CDR3 covers 14 residues. Germline CDR1 LGHDT, CDR2 YNNKEL (reference sequence). The DNA of the CDR3 is TGTGCCAGCAGTCTAGGACGGATGAATTCACCCCTCCACTTT. Encoded protein: CASSLGRMNSPLHF. The whole variable domain, filled in from reference TRBV3-1 and TRBJ1-6, reads DTAVSQTPKYLVTQMGNDKSIKCEQNLGHDTMYWYKQDSKKFLKIMFSYNNKELIINETVPNRFSPKSPDKAHLNLHINSLELGDSAVYFCASSLGRMNSPLHFGNGTRLTVT.

This clonotype has at least ten counts. The chain combines TRBV11-2 with TRBJ1-1; no clear D. The CDR3 is made up of 11 amino acids. Germline values: CDR1 SGHAT, CDR2 FQNNGV. Trimming pared 1 base from V and 10 bases from J, leaving 7 bases between. CDR3 residues: CASSLGFAAFF. The CDR3 DNA follows: TGTGCCAGCAGCTTAGGTTTCGCAGCTTTCTTT.

The genes are TRBV27 and TRBJ1-2; 9 bases are shared with TRBD1. CDR3 length: 17 amino acids. J gave up 0 bases and V 3 bases, and 8 bases lay outside the gene matches. Germline V gene data show CDR1 as MNHEY and CDR2 as SMNVEV (reference sequence). CDR3 residues: CASSFYSGQGANYGYTF. Written as DNA, the CDR3 is TGTGCCAGCAGTTTCTACTCGGGACAGGGCGCTAACTATGGCTACACCTTC.

This clonotype was detected ten times or more. J is TRBJ1-1 and V is TRBV6-1; 8 bases line up with TRBD1. CDR1 MNHNS and CDR2 SASEGT come from the germline V gene. The CDR3 has 13 amino acids. V dropped 5 bases and J dropped 7; count of bases not matched to a gene: 6. The CDR3 coding sequence is TGTGCCAGCAGTTCGTTCAGGGGGCTTGAAGCTTTCTTT. Its translation: CASSSFRGLEAFF.

This clonotype has at least ten counts. This rearrangement joins TRBV28 to TRBJ1-3; D is uncertain. Trimming took off 0 bases at V and 3 bases at J, with 9 bases between the two ends. Germline loops: CDR1 MDHEN, CDR2 SYDVKM. The length of the CDR3 is 15 residues. CDR3 nucleotides: TGTGCCAGCAGTTTATGGGGCCCTCTTGGAAACACCATATATTTT. It codes for CASSLWGPLGNTIYF.

This clonotype was seen many times. The chain uses TRBV2 and TRBJ2-1; D unresolved. CDR3 length: 14 residues. In germline, CDR1 is SNHLY, CDR2 FYNNEI. V was cut by 10 bases and J by 7 bases, with 20 bases left in between. The chain's CDR3 is CATLTPAAVNEQFF. Written as DNA, the CDR3 is TGTGCCACCCTAACCCCAGCTGCGGTGAATGAGCAGTTCTTC.

In this sample, this clonotype turned up many times. The V call is TRBV6-2 or TRBV6-3, the J call TRBJ2-7; 13 bases are shared with TRBD2. The CDR3 length is 16 residues. Germline V lookup: CDR1 MNHEY, CDR2 SVGEGT. Trimming removed 1 base from V and 9 bases from J; junction bases left unmatched: 9. CDR3 loop: CASSYLGLAGDRGQYF. The CDR3 DNA sequence: TGTGCCAGCAGTTACTTAGGACTAGCGGGAGACCGGGGGCAGTACTTC.

A few counts support this clonotype. V gene TRBV11-3 combines with J gene TRBJ1-5, with 7 nucleotides matching TRBD1. The CDR3 covers 15 residues. Unmatched junction bases numbered 5, after V lost 6 bases and J lost 0 bases. Germline V lookup: CDR1 SGHNT, CDR2 YENEEA. As DNA, the CDR3 is TGTGCCAGCAGGAACAGGGGCGATAGCAATCAGCCCCAGCATTTT. It yields the protein CASRNRGDSNQPQHF.

The table lists this clonotype with many counts. The chain is built from TRBV7-3 and TRBJ2-1; tentative D call: TRBD2 (5 bases). V lost 5 bases and J lost 0, with 11 bases in between. Per the germline V gene, CDR1 is SGHTA and CDR2 is FQGTGA. The CDR3 contains 15 residues. CDR3 sequence reads: CASSISVSSYNEQFF. The CDR3 DNA reads TGTGCCAGCAGCATTAGCGTAAGCTCCTACAATGAGCAGTTCTTC.

This chain uses TRBV4-2 with TRBJ1-1; TRBD1 might be the D (5 bases). The CDR3 loop spans 15 amino acids. Germline values: CDR1 LGHNA, CDR2 YNFKEQ. V lost 2 bases, J lost 1 base, and 11 bases lay in between. The CDR3 here is CASSQSVTGNTEAFF. CDR3 DNA: TGTGCCAGCAGCCAATCCGTAACAGGGAACACTGAAGCTTTCTTT.

On this clonotype itself: A much more abundant neighbour one base away suggests this may be a read error. The gene calls are TRBV12-3 or TRBV12-4 and TRBJ2-1; no clear D. This CDR3 contains 11 residues. Trimming took off 8 bases at V and 10 bases at J, with 12 bases between the two ends. The CDR3 nucleotides read TGTGCCAGCGGTACGGGCTACGAGCAGTTCTTC. It is translated as CASGTGYEQFF.

Ten or more counts support this clonotype. The chain uses TRBV3-1 and TRBJ2-1; TRBD2 matches at 13 bases. The CDR3 spans 15 residues. J lost 8 bases, V lost 4 bases, and 5 bases had no gene match. Germline lookup yields CDR1 LGHDT and CDR2 YNNKEL (reference sequence). CDR3: CASSPTSGRAYEQFF. For the CDR3, the DNA is TGTGCCAGCAGCCCAACTAGCGGGAGGGCCTATGAGCAGTTCTTC.

This clonotype occurred many times. The genes are TRBV24-1 and TRBJ2-7; D perhaps matches TRBD1 (6 bases). Trimming removed 4 bases from V and 7 bases from J, with 13 bases in between. The V gene's germline CDR1 is KGHDR and CDR2 SFDVKD. The CDR3 loop spans 13 amino acids. CDR3 residues: CATSDSRGQEQYF. For the CDR3, the DNA is TGTGCCACCAGTGACTCCCGCGGACAGGAGCAGTACTTC.

This clonotype was seen more than once but under ten times. V is TRBV5-6 and J is TRBJ2-7, with D tentatively TRBD1 (6 bases). Trimming removed 4 bases from V and 6 bases from J, with 20 bases in between. Germline-derived CDR1 and CDR2 are SGHDT and YYEEEE. The CDR3 is made up of 15 amino acids. The CDR3 protein is CASSPSTGFSIEQYF. CDR3 bases: TGTGCCAGCAGCCCTTCGACAGGTTTCTCTATCGAGCAGTACTTC.

This clonotype was seen at least ten times. The chain uses TRBV6-1 and TRBJ1-1; no firm D call. The V gene lost 7 bases and the J gene lost 5 bases, with 17 bases spanning the gap. The germline V gene has CDR1 MNHNS and CDR2 SASEGT. This CDR3 has 14 residues. CDR3 protein: CASTIGPVGTEAFF. The CDR3 bases are TGTGCCAGCACCATCGGACCGGTAGGGACTGAAGCTTTCTTT.

The chain is built from TRBV20-1 and TRBJ2-7; 7 bases align to TRBD2. The germline V gene has CDR1 DFQATT and CDR2 SNEGSKA (reference sequence). With 0 bases clipped from V and 3 bases from J, the junction kept 11 bases outside the gene matches. The CDR3 contains 16 residues. CDR3 protein: CSARDRLGRGSYEQYF. The CDR3 DNA reads as TGCAGTGCTAGAGATAGATTGGGGCGCGGGAGCTACGAGCAGTACTTC.

The gene calls are TRBV6-9 and TRBJ1-1; TRBD1 matches at 10 bases. Trimming at V came to 3 bases and at J to 4 bases, leaving 5 bases not matched to a gene. Germline CDR1 and CDR2: MNHGY and SVAAGI. The CDR3 runs to 15 residues. The CDR3 spells CASSYDWTGGTEAFF. DNA for the CDR3: TGTGCCAGCAGTTACGACTGGACAGGGGGCACTGAAGCTTTCTTT.

This clonotype appeared many times. The chain has TRBV6-1 and TRBJ1-5; D is uncertain. Germline V gives CDR1 MNHNS, CDR2 SASEGT. V lost 5 bases, J lost 0 bases, and 5 bases lay in between. The CDR3 covers 13 residues. CDR3 coding DNA: TGTGCCAGCAGTTTAGTTAGCAATCAGCCCCAGCATTTT. Its translation: CASSLVSNQPQHF.

This clonotype was observed many times. The chain recombines TRBV28 with TRBJ1-5; 7 bases agree with TRBD1. Germline CDR1 is MDHEN and CDR2 is SYDVKM. The CDR3 is 16 residues long. Trimming removed 5 bases from V and 6 bases from J; junction bases left unmatched: 13. CDR3 sequence (DNA): TGTGCCAGCAGTCCATCGGGACAGCTAAGGGGTCAGCCCCAGCATTTT. It yields the protein CASSPSGQLRGQPQHF.

This clonotype was seen repeatedly, ten times or more. This chain connects TRBV28 to TRBJ2-2, with unresolved D. CDR1 and CDR2 from the germline V gene are MDHEN and SYDVKM. V lost 4 bases and J lost 4, with 13 bases in between. The CDR3 is 15 amino acids. The CDR3 is CASSSNRLSTGELFF. Here the CDR3 DNA reads TGTGCCAGCAGTTCCAACCGGCTCAGCACCGGGGAGCTGTTTTTT.

V gene TRBV9 combines with J gene TRBJ2-7; TRBD2 matches 11 bases. The germline V gene encodes CDR1 SGDLS and CDR2 YYNGEE. This CDR3 spans 16 amino acids. V was clipped by 3 bases and J by 3 bases; unmatched bases: 8. As DNA, the CDR3 is TGTGCCAGCAGCGCTTCATCCGGGACTAGCGGCTACGAGCAGTACTTC. Protein sequence: CASSASSGTSGYEQYF.

The sample holds many counts of this clonotype. The V gene is TRBV5-1, the J gene TRBJ2-3; possible D gene TRBD2, 6 bases. Looked up from germline, CDR1 is SGHRS and CDR2 is YFSETQ. The CDR3 loop spans 17 amino acids. With 0 bases removed from V and 1 base from J, the gap between germline ends came to 15 bases. The CDR3 bases are TGCGCCAGCAGCTTGGGACACAGACTAGGCGGCACAGATACGCAGTATTTT. Its translation: CASSLGHRLGGTDTQYF.

This clonotype has a count of ten or more. As DNA, the CDR3 is TGTGCCAGCTCTCTAGCACAGGACCTCTACGAGCAGTACTTC. It specifies CASSLAQDLYEQYF. The chain is built from TRBV18 and TRBJ2-7; D may be TRBD1 or TRBD2 (5 bases each). The V gene's germline CDR1 is KGHSH and CDR2 LQKENI. This CDR3 contains 14 residues. Trimming took 6 bases from V and 3 from J, leaving 15 bases between them.